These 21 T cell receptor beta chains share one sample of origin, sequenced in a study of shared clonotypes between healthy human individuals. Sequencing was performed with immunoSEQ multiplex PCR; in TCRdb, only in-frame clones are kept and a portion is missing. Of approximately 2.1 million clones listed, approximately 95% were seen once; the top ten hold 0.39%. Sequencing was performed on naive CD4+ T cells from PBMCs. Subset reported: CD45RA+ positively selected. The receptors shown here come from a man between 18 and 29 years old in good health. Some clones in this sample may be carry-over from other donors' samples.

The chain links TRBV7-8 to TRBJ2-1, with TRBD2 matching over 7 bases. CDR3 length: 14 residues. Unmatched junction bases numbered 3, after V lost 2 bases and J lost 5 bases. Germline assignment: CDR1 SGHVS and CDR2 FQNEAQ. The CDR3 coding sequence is TGTGCCAGCAGCTTACAGCTAGCGGACAATGAGCAGTTCTTC. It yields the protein CASSLQLADNEQFF.

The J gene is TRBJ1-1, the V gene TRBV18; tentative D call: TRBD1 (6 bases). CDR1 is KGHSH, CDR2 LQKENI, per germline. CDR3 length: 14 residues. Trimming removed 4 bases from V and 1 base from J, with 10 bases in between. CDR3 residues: CASSRQASNTEAFF. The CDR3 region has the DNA TGTGCCAGCTCACGACAGGCTTCGAACACTGAAGCTTTCTTT.

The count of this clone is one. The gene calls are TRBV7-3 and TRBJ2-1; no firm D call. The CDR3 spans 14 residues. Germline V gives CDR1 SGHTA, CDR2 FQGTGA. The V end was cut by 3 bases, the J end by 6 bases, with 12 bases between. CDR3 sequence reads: CASSLGRAVNEQFF. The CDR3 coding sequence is TGTGCCAGCAGCTTGGGTAGGGCAGTCAATGAGCAGTTCTTC.

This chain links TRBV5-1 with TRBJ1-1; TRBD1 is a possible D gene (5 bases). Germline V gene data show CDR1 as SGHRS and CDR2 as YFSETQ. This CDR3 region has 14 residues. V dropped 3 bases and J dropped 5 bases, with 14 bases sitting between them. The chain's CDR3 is CASSWGGRSTEAFF. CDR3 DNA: TGCGCCAGCAGCTGGGGGGGACGGTCGACTGAAGCTTTCTTT.

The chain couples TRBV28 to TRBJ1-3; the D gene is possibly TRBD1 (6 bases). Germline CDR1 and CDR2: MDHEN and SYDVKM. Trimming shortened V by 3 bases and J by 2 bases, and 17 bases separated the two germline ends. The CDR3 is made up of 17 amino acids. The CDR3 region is CASSFPGGGVTGNTIYF. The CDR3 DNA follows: TGTGCCAGCAGTTTCCCAGGAGGGGGGGTCACTGGAAACACCATATATTTT.

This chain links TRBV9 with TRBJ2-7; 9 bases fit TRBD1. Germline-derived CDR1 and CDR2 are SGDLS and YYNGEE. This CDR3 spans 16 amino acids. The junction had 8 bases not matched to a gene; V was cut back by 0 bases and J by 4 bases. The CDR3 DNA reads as TGTGCCAGCAGCGTAGATGTGGACAGGGGAATATACGAGCAGTACTTC. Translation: CASSVDVDRGIYEQYF.

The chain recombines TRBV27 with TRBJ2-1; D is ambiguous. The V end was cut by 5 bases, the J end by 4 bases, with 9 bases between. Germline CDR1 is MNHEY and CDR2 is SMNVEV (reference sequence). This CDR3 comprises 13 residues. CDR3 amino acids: CASSRDPYNEQFF. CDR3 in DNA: TGTGCCAGCAGTCGAGACCCATACAATGAGCAGTTCTTC.

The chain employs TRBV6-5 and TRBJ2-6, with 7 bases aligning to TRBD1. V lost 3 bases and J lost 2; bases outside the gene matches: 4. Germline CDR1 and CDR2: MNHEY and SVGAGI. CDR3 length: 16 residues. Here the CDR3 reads CASSYRGGAGANVLTF. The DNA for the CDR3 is TGTGCCAGCAGTTATAGAGGGGGCGCTGGGGCCAACGTCCTGACTTTC.

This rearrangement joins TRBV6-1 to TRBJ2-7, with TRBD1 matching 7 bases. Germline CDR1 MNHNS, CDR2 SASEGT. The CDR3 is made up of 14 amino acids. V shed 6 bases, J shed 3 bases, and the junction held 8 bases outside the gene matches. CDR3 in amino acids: CASSLQGDIYEQYF. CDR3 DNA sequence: TGTGCCAGCAGCTTGCAGGGGGACATCTACGAGCAGTACTTC.

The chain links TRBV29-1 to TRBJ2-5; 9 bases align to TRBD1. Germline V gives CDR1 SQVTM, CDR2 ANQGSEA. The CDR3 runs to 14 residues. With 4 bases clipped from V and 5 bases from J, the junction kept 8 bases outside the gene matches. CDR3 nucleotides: TGCAGCGTTGCCGGGACAGGGATTTATGAGACCCAGTACTTC. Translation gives CSVAGTGIYETQYF.

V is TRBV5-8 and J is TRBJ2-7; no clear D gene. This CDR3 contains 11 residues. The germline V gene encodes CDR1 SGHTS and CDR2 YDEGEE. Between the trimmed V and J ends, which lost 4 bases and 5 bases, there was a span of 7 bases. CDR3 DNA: TGTGCCAGCAGCCTGGTCGACGAGCAGTACTTC. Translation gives CASSLVDEQYF.

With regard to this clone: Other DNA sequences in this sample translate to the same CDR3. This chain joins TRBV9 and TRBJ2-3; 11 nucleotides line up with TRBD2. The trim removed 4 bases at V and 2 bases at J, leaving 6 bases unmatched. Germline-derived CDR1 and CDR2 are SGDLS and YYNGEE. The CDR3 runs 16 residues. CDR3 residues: CASSRGTSGYTDTQYF. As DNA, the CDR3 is TGTGCCAGCAGCCGAGGGACTAGCGGTTACACAGATACGCAGTATTTT.

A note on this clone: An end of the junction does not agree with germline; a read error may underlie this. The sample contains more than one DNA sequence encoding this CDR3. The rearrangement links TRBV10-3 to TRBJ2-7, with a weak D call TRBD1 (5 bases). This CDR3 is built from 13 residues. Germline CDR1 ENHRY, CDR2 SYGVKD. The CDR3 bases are TGTGCAATCAGTGAGTCACCAGGGCCGGTGCAGTACTTC. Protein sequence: CAISESPGPVQYF.

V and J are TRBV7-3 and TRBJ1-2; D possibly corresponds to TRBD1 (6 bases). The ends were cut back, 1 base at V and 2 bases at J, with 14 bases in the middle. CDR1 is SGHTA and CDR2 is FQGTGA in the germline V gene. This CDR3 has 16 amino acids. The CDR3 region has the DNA TGTGCCAGCAGCTTAAACCGGGACAATCGGAACTATGGCTACACCTTC. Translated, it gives CASSLNRDNRNYGYTF.

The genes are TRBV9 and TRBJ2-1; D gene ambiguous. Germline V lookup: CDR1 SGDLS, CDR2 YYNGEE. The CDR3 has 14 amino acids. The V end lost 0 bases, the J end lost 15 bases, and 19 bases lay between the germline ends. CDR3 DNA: TGTGCCAGCAGCGTAGTACCCAGGCCCCGGCCCCTGTTCTTC. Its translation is CASSVVPRPRPLFF.

CDR3 residues: CASSIEGEQFF. The CDR3 DNA follows: TGTGCCAGCAGCATTGAAGGCGAGCAGTTCTTC. The chain combines TRBV11-1 with TRBJ2-1; D is undetermined. Trimming left V 5 bases short and J 10 bases short, with 9 bases between. This CDR3 is 11 amino acids long. Germline V gene sequence: CDR1 SGHAT, CDR2 FQDESV (reference sequence).

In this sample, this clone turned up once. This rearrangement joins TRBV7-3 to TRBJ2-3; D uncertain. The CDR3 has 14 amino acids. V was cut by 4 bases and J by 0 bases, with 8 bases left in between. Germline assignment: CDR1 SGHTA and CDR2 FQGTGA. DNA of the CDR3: TGTGCCAGCAGCTGGACGGGCAGCACAGATACGCAGTATTTT. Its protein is CASSWTGSTDTQYF. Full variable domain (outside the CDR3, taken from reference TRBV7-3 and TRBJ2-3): GAGVSQTPSNKVTEKGKYVELRCDPISGHTALYWYRQSLGQGPEFLIYFQGTGAADDSGLPNDRFFAVRPEGSVSTLKIQRTERGDSAVYLCASSWTGSTDTQYFGPGTRLTVL.

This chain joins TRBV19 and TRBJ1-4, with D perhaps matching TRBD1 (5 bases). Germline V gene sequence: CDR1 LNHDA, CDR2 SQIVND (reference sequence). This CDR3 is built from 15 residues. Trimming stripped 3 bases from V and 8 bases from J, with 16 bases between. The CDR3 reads CASSILGGWSEKLFF. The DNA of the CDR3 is TGTGCCAGTAGTATCCTCGGGGGTTGGAGCGAAAAACTGTTTTTT.

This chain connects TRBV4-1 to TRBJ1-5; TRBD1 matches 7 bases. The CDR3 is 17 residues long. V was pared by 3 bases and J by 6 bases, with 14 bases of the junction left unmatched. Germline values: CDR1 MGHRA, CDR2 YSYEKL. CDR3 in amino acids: CASSHRLTGEGGQPQHF. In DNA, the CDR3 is TGCGCCAGCAGCCACCGGTTAACAGGGGAGGGGGGTCAGCCCCAGCATTTT.

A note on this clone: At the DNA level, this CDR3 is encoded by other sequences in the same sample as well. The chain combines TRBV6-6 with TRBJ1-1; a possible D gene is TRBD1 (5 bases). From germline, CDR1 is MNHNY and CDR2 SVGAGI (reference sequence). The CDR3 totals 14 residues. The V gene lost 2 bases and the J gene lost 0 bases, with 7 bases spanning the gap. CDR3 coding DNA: TGTGCCAGCAGTTACGGACACTTGAACACTGAAGCTTTCTTT. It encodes CASSYGHLNTEAFF.

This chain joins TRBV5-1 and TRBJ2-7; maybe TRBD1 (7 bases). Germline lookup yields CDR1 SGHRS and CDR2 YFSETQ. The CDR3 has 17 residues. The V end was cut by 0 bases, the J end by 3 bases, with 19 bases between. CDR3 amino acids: CASSLAAGGMADYEQYF. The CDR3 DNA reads TGCGCCAGCAGCTTGGCCGCAGGGGGGATGGCCGACTACGAGCAGTACTTC.